A few counts support the clone carrying this T cell receptor beta chain. What it binds is not known. Germline loops: CDR1 DFQATT, CDR2 SNEGSKA (reference sequence). The CDR3 has 15 amino acids. The J segment lost 6 bases and the V segment lost 6 bases, leaving 14 bases of the junction unmatched. The sample originates from a study of blood T cells in healthy people across ages. The second PCR ran about 6 to 12 cycles with a sample-barcoded 5' primer and J-beta primers. TCRdb re-called the 5' RACE reads with MiXCR, one entry per CDR3 protein. Among hundreds of thousands of distinct CDR3 sequences listed, nearly 25% were seen once. Whole-study results and caveats: Because sorting was not performed, PBMCs prevented conclusive naive versus antigen-experienced comparison. In these data, TCR beta diversity tracked strongly with naive T cell percentage.

The sample also formed part of further work on T cells of mothers and their children. This second study says: Every mother supplied over 9.5 million TCR beta CDR3 reads and every child 2.5 million to 3.5 million.

The sequence came from a boy aged 5-17 years in good health. Sequenced: blood. The rearrangement joins TRBV20-1 to TRBJ2-7; 10 bases fit TRBD1. The CDR3 nucleotides read TGCAGTGCCAGGTCCGGGGGACAGGGGACCCCCGAGCAGTACTTC. This gives the protein CSARSGGQGTPEQYF.